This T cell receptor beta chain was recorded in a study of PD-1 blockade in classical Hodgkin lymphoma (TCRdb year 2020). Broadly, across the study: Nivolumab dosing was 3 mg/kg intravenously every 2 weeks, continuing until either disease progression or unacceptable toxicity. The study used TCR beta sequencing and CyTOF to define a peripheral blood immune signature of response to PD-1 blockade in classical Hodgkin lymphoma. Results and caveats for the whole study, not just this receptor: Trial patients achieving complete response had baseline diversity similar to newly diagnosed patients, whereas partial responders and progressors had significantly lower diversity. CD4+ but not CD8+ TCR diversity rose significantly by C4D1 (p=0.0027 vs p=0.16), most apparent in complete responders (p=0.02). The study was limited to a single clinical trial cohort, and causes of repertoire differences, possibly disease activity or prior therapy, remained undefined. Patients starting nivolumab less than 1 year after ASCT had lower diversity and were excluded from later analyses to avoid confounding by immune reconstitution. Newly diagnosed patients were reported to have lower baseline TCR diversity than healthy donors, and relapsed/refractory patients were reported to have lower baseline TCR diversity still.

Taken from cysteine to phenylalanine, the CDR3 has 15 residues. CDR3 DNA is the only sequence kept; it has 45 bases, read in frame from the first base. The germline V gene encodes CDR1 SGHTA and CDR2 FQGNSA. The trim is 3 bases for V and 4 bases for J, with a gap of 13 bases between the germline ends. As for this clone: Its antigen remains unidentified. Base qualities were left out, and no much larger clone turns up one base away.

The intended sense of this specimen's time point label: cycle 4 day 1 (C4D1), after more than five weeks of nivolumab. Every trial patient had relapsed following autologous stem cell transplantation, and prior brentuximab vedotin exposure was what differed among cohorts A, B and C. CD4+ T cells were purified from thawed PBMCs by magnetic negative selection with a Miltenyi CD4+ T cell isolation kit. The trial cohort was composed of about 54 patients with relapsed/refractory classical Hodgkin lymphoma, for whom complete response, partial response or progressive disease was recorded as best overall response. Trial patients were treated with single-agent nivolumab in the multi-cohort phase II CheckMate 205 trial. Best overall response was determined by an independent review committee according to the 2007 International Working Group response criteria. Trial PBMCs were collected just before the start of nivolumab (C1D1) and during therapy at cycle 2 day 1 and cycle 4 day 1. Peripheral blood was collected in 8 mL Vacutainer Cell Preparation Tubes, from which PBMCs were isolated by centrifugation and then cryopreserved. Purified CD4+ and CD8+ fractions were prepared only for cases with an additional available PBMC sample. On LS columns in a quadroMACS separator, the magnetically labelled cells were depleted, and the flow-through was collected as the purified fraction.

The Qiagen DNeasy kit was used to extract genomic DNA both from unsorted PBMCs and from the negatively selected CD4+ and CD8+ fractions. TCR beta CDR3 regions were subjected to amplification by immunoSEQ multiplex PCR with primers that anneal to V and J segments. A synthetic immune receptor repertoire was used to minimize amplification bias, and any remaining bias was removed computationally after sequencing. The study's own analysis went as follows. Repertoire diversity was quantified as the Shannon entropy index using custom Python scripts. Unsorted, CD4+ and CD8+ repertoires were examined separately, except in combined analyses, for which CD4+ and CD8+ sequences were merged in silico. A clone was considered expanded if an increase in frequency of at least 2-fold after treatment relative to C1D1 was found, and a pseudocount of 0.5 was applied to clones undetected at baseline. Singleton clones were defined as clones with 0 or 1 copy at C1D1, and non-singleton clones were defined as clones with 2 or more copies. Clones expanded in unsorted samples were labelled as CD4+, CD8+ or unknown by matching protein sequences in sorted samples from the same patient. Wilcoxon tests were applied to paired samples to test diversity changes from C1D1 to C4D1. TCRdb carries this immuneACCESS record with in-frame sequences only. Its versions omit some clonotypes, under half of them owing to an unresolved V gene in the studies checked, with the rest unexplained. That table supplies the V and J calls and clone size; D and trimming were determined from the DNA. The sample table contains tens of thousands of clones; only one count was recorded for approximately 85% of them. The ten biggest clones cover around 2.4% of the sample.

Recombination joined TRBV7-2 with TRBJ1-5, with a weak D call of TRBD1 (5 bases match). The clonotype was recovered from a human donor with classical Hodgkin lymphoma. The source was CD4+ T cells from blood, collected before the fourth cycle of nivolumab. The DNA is TGTGCCAGCAGCTTGGAGAGGGGTTTGAATCAGCCCCAGCATTTT. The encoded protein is CASSLERGLNQPQHF.